This T cell receptor (beta chain) was sequenced during a study of cytomegalovirus exposure and HLA in healthy donors. Amplification used 60 Vbeta primers and 13 Jbeta primers. Original processing notes: In a later analysis, of 79 million or so unique beta chains, about 12 million appeared in at least two donors. Measured with immunoSEQ multiplex PCR; TCRdb has only the in-frame clones, and not every one. V, J and clone size are those of that table, while D and trimming were read from the DNA. The table includes some 150,000 clones, around 79% detected once. Germline V CDR1 and CDR2: SGHTA, FQGTGA. With V trimmed by 9 bases and J by 4 bases, 14 bases remained unmatched. The CDR3 consists of 16 residues. In regard to this clone: Its antigen remains unidentified.

Findings and caveats of the study: TCR beta chains numbering about 160 were designated cytomegalovirus-associated. By HLA locus, TCR association rates varied in a later analysis, with DRB1 showing the most and HLA-C the fewest.

The receptor was isolated from a man aged 40-49 years in good health and CMV-seronegative. The sequencing input was PBMCs. The chain carries TRBV7-3 and TRBJ1-5; 8 nucleotides match TRBD1. CDR3 in amino acids: CASISCGQGRNQPQHF. The CDR3 nucleotides read TGTGCCAGTATTAGTTGTGGACAGGGTAGGAATCAGCCCCAGCATTTT.